At least ten counts were recorded for the clone carrying this T cell receptor (beta chain). Its antigen is currently unknown. This entry is derived from a study of CD8 T cells in ankylosing spondylitis. General study findings and limits: Significantly higher representation of disease-linked clones was reported for matched ankylosing spondylitis synovial fluid. About 8 highly homologous variants made up a TCR beta motif, and this motif appeared characteristic of ankylosing spondylitis blood. Disease-associated clones were CD8+ and fairly uncommon in peripheral blood.

This CDR3 has 17 amino acids. V shed 8 bases and J 0 bases; nucleotides not matched to a gene: 9. CDR1 is DFQATT and CDR2 is SNEGSKA in the germline V gene (reference sequence). TCRdb re-derived calls from the 5' RACE reads in MiXCR, one entry per CDR3 protein. The profile shows about 92,000 distinct CDR3 sequences, about 9% of them singletons. The rearrangement links TRBV20-1 to TRBJ2-3, with 15 positions matching TRBD2. The sequenced sample was blood, either unsorted or a sorted T cell fraction (not recorded which). The source of this sequence is a male donor with ankylosing spondylitis or in good health (not recorded which). This CDR3 reads CSPPGTSGGRSTDTQYF. CDR3 bases: TGCAGTCCGCCCGGGACTAGCGGGGGGAGAAGCACAGATACGCAGTATTTT.